The table lists the clone carrying this T cell receptor (beta chain) with a few counts. TCRdb independently ran MiXCR on the 5' RACE reads; one entry per CDR3 protein. This sample has approximately 66,000 distinct CDR3 sequences; roughly 6.4% occur once, and the top ten carry roughly 15%. As to time point: sample taken at primary tumor resection. The 65 or so donors had untreated early-stage non-small cell lung cancer. This record belongs to a study of spatial heterogeneity in lung cancer. The CDR3 loop spans 16 amino acids. Looked up from germline, CDR1 is KGHDR and CDR2 is SFDVKD. The V gene lost 3 bases and the J gene lost 0 bases, with 8 bases spanning the gap.

The sequence came from a female donor with early-stage non-small cell lung cancer. This specimen consisted of PBMCs, obtained at surgery. This chain links TRBV24-1 with TRBJ2-6; either TRBD1 or TRBD2 may fit D (5 bases each). The CDR3 protein is CATSDPGTSGANVLTF. The DNA for the CDR3 is TGTGCCACCAGTGATCCGGGGACCTCTGGGGCCAACGTCCTGACTTTC.